The 20 T cell receptor beta chains below all came from one sample that was sequenced in a study of T-cell reconstitution after alpha-beta-depleted transplantation in children. The TCRbeta library was prepared with unique molecular identifiers. TCRdb processed the PCR reads anew with MiXCR; each CDR3 protein has one entry. The sample lists 90,000 to 100,000 distinct CDR3 sequences, 9% to 15% seen once, with roughly 13% in the top ten. The source material was PBMCs from the stem cell graft donor, sampled from the stem cell graft. The receptors stem from a human donor who donated a stem cell graft to a child with inherited bone marrow failure.

The CDR3 sequence: CASSPRWGEETQYF. CDR3 nucleotide sequence: TGTGCCAGCAGCCCTAGATGGGGGGAAGAGACCCAGTACTTC. The rearrangement joins TRBV7-2 to TRBJ2-5; D is possibly TRBD2 (6 bases). The V gene lost 5 bases and the J gene lost 3 bases, with 13 bases spanning the gap. The CDR3 runs to 14 residues. Germline CDR1 is SGHTA and CDR2 is FQGNSA. Drawing the rest from reference TRBV7-2 and TRBJ2-5, the complete variable domain is GAGVSQSPSNKVTEKGKDVELRCDPISGHTALYWYRQSLGQGLEFLIYFQGNSAPDKSGLPSDRFSAERTGGSVSTLTIQRTQQEDSAVYLCASSPRWGEETQYFGPGTRLLVL.

This clonotype was seen ten or more times. The gene calls are TRBV28 and TRBJ1-1; 7 bases agree with TRBD1. This CDR3 region has 16 residues. Unmatched junction bases numbered 8, after V lost 3 bases and J lost 1 base. Germline CDR1 is MDHEN and CDR2 is SYDVKM. The CDR3 protein is CASSLIGRTGNTEAFF. CDR3 bases: TGTGCCAGCAGTTTGATCGGCAGGACAGGGAACACTGAAGCTTTCTTT.

This clonotype came up many times. The junction departs from germline at one end; a sequencing error may be responsible. The chain links TRBV20-1 to TRBJ2-2; D might be TRBD1 (6 bases). The length of the CDR3 is 13 residues. Germline loops: CDR1 DFQATT, CDR2 SNEGSKA (reference sequence). For the CDR3, the DNA is TGCAGTGCTAGGTCAGGGGAAGGTCGGGGAGCTGTTTTT. Amino acid sequence: CSARSGEGRGAVF.

J is TRBJ2-1 and V is TRBV2; perhaps TRBD2 as D (6 bases). The ends were cut back, 6 bases at V and 7 bases at J, with 19 bases in the middle. CDR3 length: 15 amino acids. Germline values: CDR1 SNHLY, CDR2 FYNNEI. The chain's CDR3 is CASRGMGLRVNEQFF. CDR3 sequence (DNA): TGTGCCAGCAGGGGTATGGGACTTCGGGTTAATGAGCAGTTCTTC.

This clonotype was seen repeatedly, ten times or more. V usage is TRBV15 and J usage is TRBJ2-2, with 10 bases lining up with TRBD2. The CDR3 is 16 amino acids. After removal of 0 bases from V and 4 bases from J, the junction contained 2 bases not matched to a gene. Germline V lookup: CDR1 LNHNV, CDR2 YYDKDF (reference sequence). CDR3 in DNA: TGTGCCACCAGCAGAGAGAAGCGGGGGGGCACCGGGGAGCTGTTTTTT. As protein: CATSREKRGGTGELFF.

This clonotype showed up many times. This chain uses TRBV20-1 with TRBJ2-2, with 16 nucleotides matching TRBD2. The ends lost 7 bases at V and 7 bases at J; junction bases unmatched: 9. The length of the CDR3 is 16 residues. Germline assignment: CDR1 DFQATT and CDR2 SNEGSKA (reference sequence). The CDR3 reads CSVPGLAGGPGGELFF. The CDR3 DNA is TGCAGTGTTCCGGGACTAGCGGGAGGGCCGGGCGGGGAGCTGTTTTTT.

In its sample, this clonotype was seen many times. The chain has TRBV18 and TRBJ1-6, with a weak D call TRBD1 (5 bases). Between the trimmed V and J ends, which lost 6 bases and 7 bases, there was a span of 10 bases. This CDR3 is built from 13 residues. Germline loops: CDR1 KGHSH, CDR2 LQKENI. CDR3 in amino acids: CASSSGQNSPLHF. The DNA for the CDR3 is TGTGCCAGCTCCTCAGGGCAGAATTCACCCCTCCACTTT. The variable domain in full, completed from reference TRBV18 and TRBJ1-6, reads NAGVMQNPRHLVRRRGQEARLRCSPMKGHSHVYWYRQLPEEGLKFMVYLQKENIIDESGMPKERFSAEFPKEGPSILRIQQVVRGDSAAYFCASSSGQNSPLHFGNGTRLTVT.

This clonotype has ten or more counts. The V gene is TRBV9, the J gene TRBJ2-5; 7 bases match TRBD1. The CDR3 is made up of 14 amino acids. Germline V lookup: CDR1 SGDLS, CDR2 YYNGEE. The V gene end was trimmed by 3 bases and the J gene end by 5 bases; junction bases not matched to a gene: 7. CDR3 DNA: TGTGCCAGCAGCGGAACAGGGGTTGGGGAGACCCAGTACTTC. Translation gives CASSGTGVGETQYF.

This clonotype was counted ten times or more. This rearrangement joins TRBV15 to TRBJ2-7; tentative D call: TRBD1 (6 bases). Germline CDR1 and CDR2: LNHNV and YYDKDF (reference sequence). This CDR3 has 15 residues. The V end lost 0 bases, the J end lost 3 bases, and 12 bases lay between the germline ends. CDR3 nucleotides: TGTGCCACCAGCAGAGATCCGACAGGAAGCTACGAGCAGTACTTC. Residues: CATSRDPTGSYEQYF.

Many counts were recorded for this clonotype. This rearrangement joins TRBV4-2 to TRBJ2-3; D tentatively reads TRBD1 or TRBD2 (7 bases each). V lost 4 bases to trimming and J lost 1 base, with 18 bases between them. Germline CDR1 reads LGHNA; CDR2 reads YNFKEQ. The CDR3 consists of 17 residues. Here the CDR3 reads CASSPQPQGGGTDTQYF. The CDR3 DNA sequence: TGTGCCAGCAGCCCCCAACCCCAGGGGGGGGGCACAGATACGCAGTATTTT.

This clonotype has only a few counts. The CDR3 coding sequence is TGTGCCAGCAGCTTGCATCCCGGTTACCAGGGCACTGAAGCTTTCTTT. This codes for CASSLHPGYQGTEAFF. The chain links TRBV5-5 to TRBJ1-1; weak D call: TRBD1 (5 bases). The CDR3 is 16 residues long. Looked up from germline, CDR1 is SGHKS and CDR2 is YYEKEE (reference sequence). V shed 1 base and J shed 4 bases, with 17 bases lying between them.

At least ten counts were recorded for this clonotype. This rearrangement joins TRBV4-3 to TRBJ1-1; perhaps TRBD1 as D (5 bases). Germline CDR1 reads LGHNA; CDR2 reads YSLEER. V lost 0 bases to trimming and J lost 10 bases, with 12 bases between them. This CDR3 contains 13 residues. The CDR3 region is CASSQDRDRGAFF. The CDR3 bases are TGCGCCAGCAGCCAAGATAGGGATAGGGGAGCTTTCTTT.

The CDR3 nucleotides read TGTGCCAGCAGCGCCGGGACAGGGCTATCTGGCACAGATACGCAGTATTTT. Its protein product is CASSAGTGLSGTDTQYF. This rearrangement joins TRBV5-4 to TRBJ2-3; 9 positions match TRBD1. This CDR3 region has 17 residues. Per germline, CDR1 SGHNT and CDR2 YYREEE (reference sequence). The J segment lost 1 base and the V segment lost 4 bases, leaving 10 bases of the junction unmatched. The full variable domain, its missing parts supplied by reference TRBV5-4 and TRBJ2-3, is ETGVTQSPTHLIKTRGQQVTLRCSSQSGHNTVSWYQQALGQGPQFIFQYYREEENGRGNFPPRFSGLQFPNYSSELNVNALELDDSALYLCASSAGTGLSGTDTQYFGPGTRLTVL.

The chain is built from TRBV5-6 and TRBJ1-1; TRBD1 aligns across 7 bases. The CDR3 runs 15 residues. Per the germline V gene, CDR1 is SGHDT and CDR2 is YYEEEE. Losses at the gene ends were 3 bases for V and 3 bases for J; bases not matched to a gene: 8. The CDR3 DNA follows: TGTGCCAGCAGCTCCCTCGACAGGGCGTACACTGAAGCTTTCTTT. This codes for CASSSLDRAYTEAFF.

The chain employs TRBV7-3 and TRBJ2-1; 10 nucleotides align to TRBD2. Per the germline V gene, CDR1 is SGHTA and CDR2 is FQGTGA. The CDR3 extends over 16 amino acids. V shed 6 bases, J shed 7 bases, and the junction held 12 bases outside the gene matches. The CDR3 DNA reads TGTGCCAGCAGGCCCGGTGGGGCAGCGGGGGGGAATGAGCAGTTCTTC. The encoded protein is CASRPGGAAGGNEQFF.

This clonotype was seen many times. The genes are TRBV24-1 and TRBJ2-5; D could derive from TRBD1 or TRBD2 (6 bases each). The CDR3 consists of 17 residues. Deletions cut 4 bases from V and 2 bases from J, with 19 bases between. In germline, CDR1 is KGHDR, CDR2 SFDVKD. This CDR3 reads CATSDAAGGTGQETQYF. CDR3 nucleotide sequence: TGTGCCACCAGTGACGCCGCCGGGGGCACAGGACAAGAGACCCAGTACTTC.

In its sample, this clonotype was seen many times. The chain joins TRBV5-1 to TRBJ2-7, with 7 bases that match TRBD1. V shed 5 bases, J shed 3 bases, and the junction held 5 bases outside the gene matches. Per germline, CDR1 SGHRS and CDR2 YFSETQ. The CDR3 consists of 13 residues. CDR3 sequence reads: CASSRDSFYEQYF. The CDR3 region has the DNA TGCGCCAGCAGTCGGGACAGCTTCTACGAGCAGTACTTC. The complete variable domain, with remaining parts taken from reference TRBV5-1 and TRBJ2-7, reads KAGVTQTPRYLIKTRGQQVTLSCSPISGHRSVSWYQQTPGQGLQFLFEYFSETQRNKGNFPGRFSGRQFSNSRSEMNVSTLELGDSALYLCASSRDSFYEQYFGPGTRLTVT.

This clonotype was detected ten times or more. The gene calls are TRBV12-3 or TRBV12-4 and TRBJ1-2; 8 bases line up with TRBD1. V trimming: 7 bases; J trimming: 5 bases; junction bases outside the gene matches: 12. This CDR3 is 15 amino acids long. For the CDR3, the DNA is TGTGCCAGCACGACAGGGGAGAGTTTTCGGTATGGCTACACCTTC. Translating gives CASTTGESFRYGYTF.

There are many counts of this clonotype. J is TRBJ2-3 and V is TRBV7-8, with D possibly being TRBD1 (6 bases). Germline CDR1 SGHVS, CDR2 FQNEAQ. Trimming cost V 1 base and J 5 bases, with 10 bases left between them. CDR3 length equals 14 residues. The CDR3 DNA reads TGTGCCAGCAGCTTAGGTTTAGGGGGAGATACGCAGTATTTT. Translation: CASSLGLGGDTQYF. Using reference TRBV7-8 and TRBJ2-3 for the parts outside the CDR3, the full variable domain is GAGVSQSPRYKVAKRGQDVALRCDPISGHVSLFWYQQALGQGPEFLTYFQNEAQLDKSGLPSDRFFAERPEGSVSTLKIQRTQQEDSAVYLCASSLGLGGDTQYFGPGTRLTVL.

This clonotype showed up many times. V gene TRBV30 combines with J gene TRBJ2-7; 9 bases line up with TRBD2. The length of the CDR3 is 14 residues. Germline V gene sequence: CDR1 GTSNPN, CDR2 SVGIG (reference sequence). The ends lost 4 bases at V and 5 bases at J; junction bases unmatched: 9. CDR3 protein: CAWTSGRIRNEQYF. CDR3 coding DNA: TGTGCCTGGACCAGCGGGAGGATCCGCAACGAGCAGTACTTC.